The 9 T cell receptor beta chains below come from one sample, sequenced in a study of T cells in Graves' hyperthyroidism and ophthalmopathy. The investigators amplified TCR beta CDR3 regions from RNA transcripts. The study used the HTBI primer set for a first-round RT-PCR of the TCR CDR3. TCRdb re-derived calls from the multiplex PCR reads in MiXCR, one entry per CDR3 protein. This sample has about 290,000 distinct CDR3 sequences, with around 15% found just once. The sequenced sample was blood. The receptors originated from a woman aged 35 to 49 with Graves' hyperthyroidism.

The chain combines TRBV28 with TRBJ1-5, with D hard to call. Germline CDR1 MDHEN, CDR2 SYDVKM. V shed 3 bases and J shed 4 bases, with 7 bases lying between them. The CDR3 runs 13 residues. The CDR3 DNA follows: TGTGCCAGCAGTTTGGTAGATAATCAGCCCCAGCATTTT. Amino acid sequence: CASSLVDNQPQHF.

This clonotype was counted many times. The V call is TRBV27, the J call TRBJ2-7; 7 bases match TRBD1. J was trimmed by 4 bases and V by 10 bases; bases with no gene match: 10. The CDR3 covers 13 residues. Germline CDR1 and CDR2: MNHEY and SMNVEV (reference sequence). CDR3 sequence reads: CATGTASNYEQYF. CDR3 bases: TGTGCCACGGGGACAGCCTCTAATTACGAGCAGTACTTC.

This clonotype came up many times. The CDR3 here is CASSRTENQPQHF. The CDR3, as DNA: TGTGCCAGCAGCCGGACGGAGAATCAGCCCCAGCATTTT. The chain employs TRBV12-3 or TRBV12-4 and TRBJ1-5; D ambiguous. V gave up 6 bases and J gave up 4 bases, with 10 bases separating them. The CDR3 sequence is 13 residues long.

This clonotype was detected ten times or more. The J gene is TRBJ2-3, the V gene TRBV29-1; TRBD2 matches 11 bases. V gave up 2 bases and J gave up 2 bases; unmatched junction bases: 6. The CDR3 totals 16 residues. CDR1 SQVTM and CDR2 ANQGSEA come from the germline V gene. The CDR3 DNA reads TGCAGCGTTGAAATTCTTAGCGGGAGGGACACAGATACGCAGTATTTT. Translated: CSVEILSGRDTDTQYF.

This clonotype occurred many times. The rearrangement joins TRBV29-1 to TRBJ1-1; D is uncertain. V shed 6 bases and J shed 4 bases, with 12 bases lying between them. Germline V gene lookup returns CDR1 SQVTM and CDR2 ANQGSEA. CDR3 length equals 12 residues. The DNA of the CDR3 is TGCAGCGTCAAAGAGCCCGGCACTGAAGCTTTCTTT. Its translation: CSVKEPGTEAFF.

This clonotype was recorded many times. The chain recombines TRBV2 with TRBJ2-7, with D possibly TRBD2 on 5 matching bases. Germline V lookup: CDR1 SNHLY, CDR2 FYNNEI. Trimming shortened V by 6 bases and J by 3 bases, and 9 bases separated the two germline ends. The CDR3 sequence is 12 residues long. CDR3 DNA sequence: TGTGCCAGCAGCGGGATTTTCTACGAGCAGTACTTC. Protein sequence: CASSGIFYEQYF.

This clonotype came up many times. CDR3 bases: TGCAGTGCTAGACGAAGGACTAGCAATGAGCAGTTCTTC. It yields the protein CSARRRTSNEQFF. This chain connects TRBV20-1 to TRBJ2-1; 7 bases are a match to TRBD2. Trimming cost V 2 bases and J 6 bases; bases outside gene matches: 4. CDR1 is DFQATT and CDR2 is SNEGSKA in the germline V gene (reference sequence). The CDR3 spans 13 residues.

At least ten counts were recorded for this clonotype. The genes are TRBV2 and TRBJ2-5; D is undetermined. V lost 5 bases and J 1 base, leaving 14 bases between the germline ends. Looked up from germline, CDR1 is SNHLY and CDR2 is FYNNEI. The CDR3 is 15 amino acids. In DNA form, the CDR3 reads TGTGCCAGCAGTTTGGGTGGGATCCTCCAAGAGACCCAGTACTTC. Translation: CASSLGGILQETQYF.

This clonotype appeared a few times. The V gene is TRBV2, the J gene TRBJ2-2, with D possibly being TRBD1 or TRBD2 (5 bases each). V shed 4 bases and J shed 6 bases, with 15 bases lying between them. The CDR3 length is 15 residues. The V gene's germline CDR1 is SNHLY and CDR2 FYNNEI. CDR3 DNA sequence: TGTGCCAGCAGTGTTCTCCGGGACCTGGCCGGGGAGCTGTTTTTT. Its translation: CASSVLRDLAGELFF. Combining the CDR3 with reference TRBV2 and TRBJ2-2 gives the whole variable domain EPEVTQTPSHQVTQMGQEVILRCVPISNHLYFYWYRQILGQKVEFLVSFYNNEISEKSEIFDDQFSVERPDGSNFTLKIRSTKLEDSAMYFCASSVLRDLAGELFFGEGSRLTVL.